This TCR beta chain was sequenced for a study of cytotoxic CD8 clonotypes in ibrutinib-treated CLL. Turning to the study itself: The authors obtained response samples at a median of approximately 12 months of treatment, range 6 to 36. Whole-study results and caveats: Shared public clonotypes were rare, and on treatment they either got smaller or stayed the same. The study found baseline clonality above age-matched healthy donors, tracking circulating CD8+ T-cell counts.

This CDR3 spans 15 amino acids. The germline gives CDR1 MNHEY, CDR2 SVGAGI. J lost 0 bases, V lost 4 bases, and 3 bases had no gene match. Repertoires were generated with immunoSEQ multiplex PCR, while TCRdb's copy carries only in-frame clones and drops some. This table has roughly 200,000 clones, over 60% appearing once. As for this clone: Its antigen is unknown.

This receptor was taken from a human donor with chronic lymphocytic leukemia. The specimen comprised PBMCs, sampled after 24 months of ibrutinib treatment. The genes are TRBV6-5 and TRBJ2-7, with 10 bases aligning to TRBD2. CDR3 protein: CASSWTSGSSYEQYF. DNA for the CDR3: TGTGCCAGCAGTTGGACTAGCGGAAGCTCCTACGAGCAGTACTTC.